This TCR beta chain is from a study of blood T cell repertoires in COVID-19. Germline CDR1 reads LGHDT; CDR2 reads YNNKEL (reference sequence). Trimming left V 11 bases short and J 0 bases short, with 14 bases between. The CDR3 totals 15 residues. Assay used: immunoSEQ multiplex PCR; TCRdb lists only in-frame clones, some missing. The data hold 200,000 to 250,000 clones, with about 84% observed a single time. Patients from Seattle were sampled longitudinally, starting during active infection. The chain employs TRBV3-1 (or the pseudogene TRBV3-2) and TRBJ2-6, with a tentative D call TRBD1 (6 bases). This receptor was identified in a woman of 80 years or more with COVID-19, enrolled during active disease. Sequencing used peripheral blood. The CDR3 bases are TGTGCCGCACAGGACAGATTCTCTGGGGCCAACGTCCTGACTTTC. Residues: CAAQDRFSGANVLTF.